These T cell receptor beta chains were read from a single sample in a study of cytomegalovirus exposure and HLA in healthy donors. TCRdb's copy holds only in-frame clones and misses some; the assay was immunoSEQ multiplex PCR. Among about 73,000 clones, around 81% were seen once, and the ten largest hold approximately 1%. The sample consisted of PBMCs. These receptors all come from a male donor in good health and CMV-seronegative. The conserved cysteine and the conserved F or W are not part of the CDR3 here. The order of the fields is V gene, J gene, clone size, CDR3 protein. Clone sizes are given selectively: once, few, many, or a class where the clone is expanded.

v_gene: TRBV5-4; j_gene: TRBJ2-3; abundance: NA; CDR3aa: ASSSAGAIETDTQY
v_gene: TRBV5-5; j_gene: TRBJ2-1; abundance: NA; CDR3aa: ASSLTGGSSYNEQF
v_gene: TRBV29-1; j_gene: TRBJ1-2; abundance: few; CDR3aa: SVEEWQDYGYT
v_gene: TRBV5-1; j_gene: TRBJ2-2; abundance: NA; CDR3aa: ASRRTSGRGSNTGELF
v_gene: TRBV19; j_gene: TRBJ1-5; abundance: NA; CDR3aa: ASSIGRGYQPQH
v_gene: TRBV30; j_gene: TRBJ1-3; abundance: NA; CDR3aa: AWSTGSSGNTIY
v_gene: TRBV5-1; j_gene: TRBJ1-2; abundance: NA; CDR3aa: ATSGDLSGYT
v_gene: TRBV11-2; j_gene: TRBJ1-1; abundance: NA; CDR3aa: TSSLAGSGRNTEAF
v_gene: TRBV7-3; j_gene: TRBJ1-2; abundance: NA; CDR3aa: ASSPGGGLGSSYT
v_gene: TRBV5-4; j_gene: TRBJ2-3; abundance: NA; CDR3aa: ASSPALAGGNTDTQY
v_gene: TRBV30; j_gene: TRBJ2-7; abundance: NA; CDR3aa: ASRGGRGQY
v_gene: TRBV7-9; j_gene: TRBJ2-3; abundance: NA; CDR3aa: AVSEAPSGTQY
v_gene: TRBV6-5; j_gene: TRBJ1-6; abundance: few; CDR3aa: ASSSVQGGSPLH
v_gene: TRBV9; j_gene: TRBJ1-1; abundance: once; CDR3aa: ASSVGRATEAF
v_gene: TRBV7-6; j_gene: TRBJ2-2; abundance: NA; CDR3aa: ASSSVAGGPNTGELF
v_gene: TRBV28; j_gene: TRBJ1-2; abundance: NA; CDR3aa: ASSTDTGPNYGYP
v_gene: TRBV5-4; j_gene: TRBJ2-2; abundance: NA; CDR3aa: ASSQKTSGGNTGELF
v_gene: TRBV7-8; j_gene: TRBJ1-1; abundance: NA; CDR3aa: ASSLDSWNTEAF